This T cell receptor beta chain was sequenced during a study of blood T cell repertoires in COVID-19. The sample holds a few counts of this clone. In the study's own analysis: Estimation of nucleated cell counts was performed using reference gene primer amplification. Clones were sequenced by immunoSEQ multiplex PCR, and TCRdb holds only the in-frame ones, with some missing. For V, J and clone size, that table is used; D and trimming come from the DNA. This sample has approximately 93,000 clones; roughly 85% occur once, and the top ten carry about 25%. The germline CDR1 and CDR2 sequences are SGHDN and FVKESK. Deletions cut 2 bases from V and 0 bases from J, with 25 bases between. This CDR3 is built from 20 residues.

This chain links TRBV14 with TRBJ1-1, with D hard to call. The origin of this receptor is a man in his fifties or sixties with active or convalescent COVID-19. Source material: peripheral blood. Here the CDR3 reads CASSQLMRVMLGAMNTEAFF. CDR3 coding DNA: TGTGCCAGCAGCCAATTAATGAGGGTCATGTTGGGAGCCATGAACACTGAAGCTTTCTTT.